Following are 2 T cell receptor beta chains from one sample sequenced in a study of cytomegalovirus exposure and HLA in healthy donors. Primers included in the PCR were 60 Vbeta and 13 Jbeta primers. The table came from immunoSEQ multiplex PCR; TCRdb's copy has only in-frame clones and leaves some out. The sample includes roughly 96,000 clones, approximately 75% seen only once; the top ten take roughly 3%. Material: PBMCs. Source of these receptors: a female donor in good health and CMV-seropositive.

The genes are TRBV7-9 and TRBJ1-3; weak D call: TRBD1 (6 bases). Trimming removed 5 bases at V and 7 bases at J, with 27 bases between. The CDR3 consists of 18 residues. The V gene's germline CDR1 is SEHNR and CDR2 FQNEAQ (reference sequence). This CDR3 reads CASSQTRRDTAGGNTIYF. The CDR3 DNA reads TGTGCCAGCAGCCAGACGCGCCGGGACACGGCCGGCGGGAACACCATATATTTT.

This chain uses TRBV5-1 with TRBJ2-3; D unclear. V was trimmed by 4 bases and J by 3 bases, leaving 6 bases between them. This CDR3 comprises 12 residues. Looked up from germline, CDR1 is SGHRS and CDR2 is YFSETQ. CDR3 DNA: TGCGCCAGCAGCGCGAGGACAGATACGCAGTATTTT. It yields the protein CASSARTDTQYF.